The clone carrying this T cell receptor (beta chain) turned up a few times. Its antigen is unidentified. TCRdb independently ran MiXCR on the 5' RACE reads; one entry per CDR3 protein. The table records roughly 220,000 distinct CDR3 sequences, 5% to 7% of them present only once. This sample was taken from a study of identical twins. This CDR3 is built from 15 residues. V shed 4 bases and J 4 bases; nucleotides not matched to a gene: 8. Germline V gives CDR1 SEHNR, CDR2 FQNEAQ (reference sequence). General observations from the study: Out-of-frame alpha sequences shared by twins showed excess low generation probability.

The data also belong to a second study, concerning T cells expressing NK-cell markers.

The rearrangement uses TRBV7-9 and TRBJ2-7, with 9 bases fitting TRBD1. The receptor was isolated from a woman younger than 35 in good health. Specimen: CD8+ T cells sorted from blood. The CDR3 DNA follows: TGTGCCAGCAGCTCGCCCGGGACAGGGATGTACGAGCAGTACTTC. Translation: CASSSPGTGMYEQYF.